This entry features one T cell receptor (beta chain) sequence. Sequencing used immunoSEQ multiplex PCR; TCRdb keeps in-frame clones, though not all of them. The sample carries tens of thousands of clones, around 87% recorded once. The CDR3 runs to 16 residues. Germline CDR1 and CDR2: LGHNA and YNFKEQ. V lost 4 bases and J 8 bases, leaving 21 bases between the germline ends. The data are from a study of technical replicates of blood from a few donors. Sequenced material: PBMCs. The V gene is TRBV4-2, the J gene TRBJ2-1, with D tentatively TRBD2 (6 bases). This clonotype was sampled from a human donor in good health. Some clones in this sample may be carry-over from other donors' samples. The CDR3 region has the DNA TGTGCCAGCAGCCCCTCAACACGGGAGTTTTTGCATGAGCAGTTCTTC. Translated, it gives CASSPSTREFLHEQFF.